This is a list of T cell receptor beta chains from one sample in a study of T cells in tuberculosis. Produced via immunoSEQ multiplex PCR; TCRdb's table is partial and in-frame only. The table lists around 41,000 clones, about 94% of them singletons. Material: PBMCs. These receptors all come from a donor aged 5-35 years with latent tuberculosis or without tuberculosis infection. Some clones in this sample may be carry-over from other donors' samples. The CDR3 runs from the conserved cysteine through the conserved F or W. D genes are given only for firm matches.

TRBV7-3,TRBD2,TRBJ2-2,CASSLRGGPAGELFF
TRBV4-3,TRBD1,TRBJ2-7,CASSRDSTYEQYF
TRBV11-2,.,TRBJ2-4,CASSPRLVLAKNIQYF
TRBV27,TRBD1,TRBJ2-1,CASRLTGLSSYNEQFF
TRBV28,.,TRBJ1-5,CASSLNRGPTQPQHF
TRBV6-1,.,TRBJ1-1,CATLGVAHTEAFF
TRBV30,.,TRBJ2-4,CAWSVTPSSSIQYF
TRBV6-6,.,TRBJ1-5,CASSYRDTNSNQPQHF
TRBV29-1,TRBD1,TRBJ2-7,CSVKGQGNVGTYEQYF
TRBV2,TRBD2,TRBJ2-7,CASSQLTSGRREQYF
TRBV7-9,TRBD1,TRBJ2-1,CASNTNRGNEQFF
TRBV28,TRBD2,TRBJ2-1,CASSPGLTYNEQFF
TRBV27,.,TRBJ2-7,CASSYLATYEQYF
TRBV7-9,.,TRBJ2-5,CASSLASVQETQYF
TRBV28,.,TRBJ1-4,CASSLKEAGWLEKLFF
TRBV27,TRBD1,TRBJ2-2,CASSPIDLTGRWTGELFF
TRBV6-1,TRBD2,TRBJ2-7,CASSVELAGNYEQYF
TRBV5-4,TRBD2,TRBJ2-5,CASSQGLADRQETQYF
TRBV19,.,TRBJ2-7,CASSLLPGLIGEQYF
TRBV28,.,TRBJ1-5,CASSSPGGYSNQPQHF
TRBV5-4,TRBD1,TRBJ1-5,CASSTGTGGFNQPQHF
TRBV5-6,.,TRBJ2-2,CASSLRLLGELFF
TRBV12-5,TRBD1,TRBJ2-3,CASGSPTGQGAVTRDTQYF
TRBV2,.,TRBJ1-1,CASSAEQGTEAFF
TRBV7-6,TRBD2,TRBJ2-1,CASSLGGLAGAVNEQFF
TRBV21-1,.,TRBJ2-7,CASSKRGLAGTGNEQYF
TRBV9,.,TRBJ1-2,CASSPWEGANYGYTF
TRBV9,TRBD1,TRBJ1-2,CASSVEPTGNYGYTF
TRBV5-6,TRBD1,TRBJ1-2,CASSFLLDRAYGYTF
TRBV4-1,.,TRBJ2-1,CASSLPSDRLFF
TRBV10-1,TRBD2,TRBJ2-1,CASSESSGGYNEQFF
TRBV7-2,.,TRBJ1-5,CASSYSRGMGQPQHF
TRBV6-5,TRBD2,TRBJ2-2,CASTGLGSTGELFF
TRBV19,.,TRBJ2-7,CASSIQQGSSYEQYF
TRBV18,TRBD1,TRBJ2-3,CASSPPGRGRTDTQYF
TRBV6-5,.,TRBJ2-7,CASSRGALYEQYF
TRBV9,.,TRBJ1-3,CASSLDPTGLGNTIYF
TRBV2,TRBD2,TRBJ2-7,CASTQSGVQYF
TRBV2,.,TRBJ1-5,CASSEQGSNQPQHF
TRBV4-3,.,TRBJ2-3,CASSQVHGSDTQYF